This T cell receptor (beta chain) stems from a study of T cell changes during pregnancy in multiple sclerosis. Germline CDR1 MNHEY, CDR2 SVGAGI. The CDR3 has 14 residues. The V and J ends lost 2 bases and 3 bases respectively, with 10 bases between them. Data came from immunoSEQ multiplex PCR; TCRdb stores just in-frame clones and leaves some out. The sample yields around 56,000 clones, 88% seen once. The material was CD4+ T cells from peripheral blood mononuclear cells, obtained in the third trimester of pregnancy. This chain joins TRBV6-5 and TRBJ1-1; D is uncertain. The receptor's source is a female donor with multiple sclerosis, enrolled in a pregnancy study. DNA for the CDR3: TGTGCCAGCAGTTACGCGTTTTCCGACACTGAAGCTTTCTTT. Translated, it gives CASSYAFSDTEAFF.